This T cell receptor beta chain appears in the sequencing data of a study of radiotherapy plus CTLA-4 blockade in lung cancer. Only in-frame clones appear in the TCRdb table, and some are missing; sequencing was by immunoSEQ multiplex PCR. The sample includes tens of thousands of clones, approximately 72% of them seen just once. This clone was counted between two and nine times. V dropped 0 bases and J dropped 10 bases, with 9 bases sitting between them. Germline assignment: CDR1 SQVTM and CDR2 ANQGSEA. The length of the CDR3 is 11 residues. The TCR comes from a human donor with non-small cell lung cancer who had stable disease on radiotherapy plus ipilimumab. Sequences were derived from peripheral blood, sampled from a patient treated with radiotherapy plus ipilimumab. The rearrangement joins TRBV29-1 to TRBJ1-1, with D uncertain. CDR3 nucleotides: TGCAGCGTTGAAGATGGCCGTGGAGCTTTCTTT. Its translation is CSVEDGRGAFF.